The TCR beta chain under discussion was sequenced for a study of blood T cell repertoires in COVID-19. On the study more broadly: Sources were T cells, B-cell-depleted T cells, or PBMCs; the material itself was cDNA or gDNA.

Data came from immunoSEQ multiplex PCR; TCRdb stores just in-frame clones and leaves some out. The sample shows about 48,000 clones, roughly four fifths of them seen only once. The sequenced sample was peripheral blood. This clonotype was sampled from a man aged 35 to 55 with acute or convalescent COVID-19.

Here the CDR3 reads CASSIASQLDEQYF. The CDR3 DNA follows: TGTGCCAGTAGTATAGCATCACAGCTGGACGAGCAGTACTTC. The chain employs TRBV19 and TRBJ2-7; D ambiguous. Trimming took 1 base from V and 5 from J, leaving 12 bases between them. CDR3 length equals 14 residues. Germline V gives CDR1 LNHDA, CDR2 SQIVND (reference sequence). The variable domain in full, with the rest retrieved from reference TRBV19 and TRBJ2-7, is DGGITQSPKYLFRKEGQNVTLSCEQNLNHDAMYWYRQDPGQGLRLIYYSQIVNDFQKGDIAEGYSVSREKKESFPLTVTSAQKNPTAFYLCASSIASQLDEQYFGPGTRLTVT.